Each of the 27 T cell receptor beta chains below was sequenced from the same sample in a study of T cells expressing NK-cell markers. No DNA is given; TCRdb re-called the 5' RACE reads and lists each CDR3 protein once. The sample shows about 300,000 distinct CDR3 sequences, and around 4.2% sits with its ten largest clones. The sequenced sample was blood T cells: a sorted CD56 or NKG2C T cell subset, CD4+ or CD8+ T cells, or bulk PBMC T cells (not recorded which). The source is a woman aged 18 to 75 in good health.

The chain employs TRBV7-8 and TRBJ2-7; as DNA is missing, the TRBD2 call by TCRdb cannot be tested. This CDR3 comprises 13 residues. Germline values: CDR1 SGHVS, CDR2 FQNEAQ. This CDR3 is CASSPRREYEQYF.

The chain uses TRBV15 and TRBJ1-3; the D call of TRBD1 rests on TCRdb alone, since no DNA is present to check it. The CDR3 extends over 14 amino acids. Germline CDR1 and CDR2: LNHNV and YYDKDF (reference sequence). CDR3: CATSMWGAGNTIYF.

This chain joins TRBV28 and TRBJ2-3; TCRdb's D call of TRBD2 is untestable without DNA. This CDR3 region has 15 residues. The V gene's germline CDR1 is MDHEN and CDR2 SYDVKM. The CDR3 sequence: CASSLAGESTDTQYF.

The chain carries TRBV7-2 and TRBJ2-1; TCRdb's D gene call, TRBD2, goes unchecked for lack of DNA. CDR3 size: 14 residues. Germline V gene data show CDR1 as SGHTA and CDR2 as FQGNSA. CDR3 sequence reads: CASGRTSGTYEQFF.

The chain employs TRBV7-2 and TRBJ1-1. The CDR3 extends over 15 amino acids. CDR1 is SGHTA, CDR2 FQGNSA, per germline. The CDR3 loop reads CASSKKVSANTEAFF.

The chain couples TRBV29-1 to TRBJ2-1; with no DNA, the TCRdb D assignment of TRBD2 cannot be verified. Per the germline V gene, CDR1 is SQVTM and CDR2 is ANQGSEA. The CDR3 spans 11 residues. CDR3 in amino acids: CSVDGGPEQFF.

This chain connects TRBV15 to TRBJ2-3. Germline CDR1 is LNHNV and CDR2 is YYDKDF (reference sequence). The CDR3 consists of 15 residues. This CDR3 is CATSNGLFGTDTQYF.

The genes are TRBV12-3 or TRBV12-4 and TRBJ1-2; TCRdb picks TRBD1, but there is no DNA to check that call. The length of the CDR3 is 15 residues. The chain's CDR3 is CASSLRQGKGYGYTF.

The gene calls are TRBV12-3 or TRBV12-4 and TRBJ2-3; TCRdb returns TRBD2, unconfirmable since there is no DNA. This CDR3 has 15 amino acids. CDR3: CASSLDPSVGDTQYF.

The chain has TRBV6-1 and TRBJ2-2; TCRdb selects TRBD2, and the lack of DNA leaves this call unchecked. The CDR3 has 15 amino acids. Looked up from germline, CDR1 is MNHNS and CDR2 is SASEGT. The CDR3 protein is CASSKGLAGWEELFF.

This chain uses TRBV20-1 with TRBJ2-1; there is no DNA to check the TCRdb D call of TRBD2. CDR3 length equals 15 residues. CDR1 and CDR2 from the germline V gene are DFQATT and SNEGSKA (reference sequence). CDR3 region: CSARERSGSWNEQFF.

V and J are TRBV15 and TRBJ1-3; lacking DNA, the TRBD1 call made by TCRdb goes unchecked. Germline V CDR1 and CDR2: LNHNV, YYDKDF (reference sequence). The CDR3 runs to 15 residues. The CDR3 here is CATRGTGGWRHTIYF.

The CDR3 spells CASSLDLWSEQFF. V and J are TRBV11-2 and TRBJ2-1. CDR3 size: 13 residues. Germline CDR1 SGHAT, CDR2 FQNNGV.

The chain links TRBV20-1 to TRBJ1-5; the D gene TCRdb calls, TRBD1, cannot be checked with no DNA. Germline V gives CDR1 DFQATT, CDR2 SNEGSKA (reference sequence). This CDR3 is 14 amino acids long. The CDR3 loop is CSASRPGPAQPQHF.

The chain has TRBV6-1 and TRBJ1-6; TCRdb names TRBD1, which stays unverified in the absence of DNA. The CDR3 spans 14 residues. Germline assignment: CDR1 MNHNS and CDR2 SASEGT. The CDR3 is CASSAPTGISPLHF.

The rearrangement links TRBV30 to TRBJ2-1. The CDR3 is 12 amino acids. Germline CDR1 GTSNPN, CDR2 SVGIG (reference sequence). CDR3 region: CAWSVLYNEQFF.

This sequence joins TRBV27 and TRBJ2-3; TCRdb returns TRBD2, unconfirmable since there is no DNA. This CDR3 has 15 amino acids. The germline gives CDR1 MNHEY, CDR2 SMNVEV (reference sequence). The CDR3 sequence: CASSSPGLETDTQYF.

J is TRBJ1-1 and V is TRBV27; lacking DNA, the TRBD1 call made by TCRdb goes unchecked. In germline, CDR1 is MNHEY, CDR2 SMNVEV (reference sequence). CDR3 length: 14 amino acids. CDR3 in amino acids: CASSPNRSGGEAFF.

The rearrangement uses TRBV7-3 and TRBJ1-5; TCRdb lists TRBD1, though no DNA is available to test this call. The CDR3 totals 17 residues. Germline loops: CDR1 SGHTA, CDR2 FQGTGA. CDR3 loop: CASSLEGASYSNQPQHF.

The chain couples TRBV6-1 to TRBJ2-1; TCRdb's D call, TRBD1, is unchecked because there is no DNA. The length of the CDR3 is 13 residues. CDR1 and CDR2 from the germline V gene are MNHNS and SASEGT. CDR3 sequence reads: CAGARQGLDEQFF.

The CDR3 loop is CASSGQVSSYNEQFF. The chain uses TRBV12-3 or TRBV12-4 and TRBJ2-1. The CDR3 has 15 residues.

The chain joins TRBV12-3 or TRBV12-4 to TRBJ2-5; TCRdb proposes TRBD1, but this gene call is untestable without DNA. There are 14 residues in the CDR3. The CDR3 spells CASSLGQLQETQYF.

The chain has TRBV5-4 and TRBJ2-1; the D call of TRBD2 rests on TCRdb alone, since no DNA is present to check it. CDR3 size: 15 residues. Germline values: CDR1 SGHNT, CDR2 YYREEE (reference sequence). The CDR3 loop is CASNPTGGEDNEQFF.

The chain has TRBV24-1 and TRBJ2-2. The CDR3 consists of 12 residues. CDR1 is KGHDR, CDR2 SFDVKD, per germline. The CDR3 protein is CATNGGTGELFF.

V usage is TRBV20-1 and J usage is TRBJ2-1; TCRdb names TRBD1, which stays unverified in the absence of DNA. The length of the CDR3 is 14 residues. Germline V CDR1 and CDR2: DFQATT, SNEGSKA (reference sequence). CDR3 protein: CSARGQSSYNEQFF.

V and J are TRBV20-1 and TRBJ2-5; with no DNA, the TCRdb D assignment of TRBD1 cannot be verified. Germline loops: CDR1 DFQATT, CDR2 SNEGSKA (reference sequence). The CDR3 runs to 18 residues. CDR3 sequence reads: CSASTKRSRGRGVETQYF.

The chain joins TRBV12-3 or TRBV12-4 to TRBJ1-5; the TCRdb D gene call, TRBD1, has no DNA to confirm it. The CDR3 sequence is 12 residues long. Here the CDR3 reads CASSSPRQPQHF.